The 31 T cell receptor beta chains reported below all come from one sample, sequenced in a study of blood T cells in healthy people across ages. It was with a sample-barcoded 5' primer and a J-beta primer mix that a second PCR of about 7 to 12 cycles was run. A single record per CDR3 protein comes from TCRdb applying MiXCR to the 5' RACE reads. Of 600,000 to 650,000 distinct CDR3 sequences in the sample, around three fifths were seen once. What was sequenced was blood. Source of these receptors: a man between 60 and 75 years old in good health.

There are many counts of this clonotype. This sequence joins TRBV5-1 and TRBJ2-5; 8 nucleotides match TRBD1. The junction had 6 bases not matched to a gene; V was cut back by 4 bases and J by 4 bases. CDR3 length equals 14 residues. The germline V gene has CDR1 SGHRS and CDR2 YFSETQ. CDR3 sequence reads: CASSPGQGGETQYF. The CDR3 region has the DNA TGCGCCAGCAGCCCTGGACAGGGCGGAGAGACCCAGTACTTC.

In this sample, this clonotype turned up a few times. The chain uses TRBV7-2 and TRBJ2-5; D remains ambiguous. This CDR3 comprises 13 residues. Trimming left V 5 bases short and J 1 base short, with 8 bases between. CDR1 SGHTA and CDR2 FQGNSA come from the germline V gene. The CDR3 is CASSATFQETQYF. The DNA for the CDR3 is TGTGCCAGCAGCGCGACTTTCCAAGAGACCCAGTACTTC. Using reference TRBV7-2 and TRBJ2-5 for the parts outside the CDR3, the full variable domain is GAGVSQSPSNKVTEKGKDVELRCDPISGHTALYWYRQSLGQGLEFLIYFQGNSAPDKSGLPSDRFSAERTGGSVSTLTIQRTQQEDSAVYLCASSATFQETQYFGPGTRLLVL.

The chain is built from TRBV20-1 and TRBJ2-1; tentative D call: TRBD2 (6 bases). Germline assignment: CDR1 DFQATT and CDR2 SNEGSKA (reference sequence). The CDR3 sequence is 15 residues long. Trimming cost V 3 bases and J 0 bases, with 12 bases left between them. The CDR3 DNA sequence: TGCAGTGCTAGGATTAGCGGCAGCTCCTACAATGAGCAGTTCTTC. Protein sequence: CSARISGSSYNEQFF.

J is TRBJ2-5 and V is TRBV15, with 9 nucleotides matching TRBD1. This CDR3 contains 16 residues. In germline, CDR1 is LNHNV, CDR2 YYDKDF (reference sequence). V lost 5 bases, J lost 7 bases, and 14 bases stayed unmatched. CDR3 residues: CATSCSGTGWWRTQYF. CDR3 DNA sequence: TGTGCCACCAGCTGCTCCGGGACAGGGTGGTGGAGGACCCAGTACTTC.

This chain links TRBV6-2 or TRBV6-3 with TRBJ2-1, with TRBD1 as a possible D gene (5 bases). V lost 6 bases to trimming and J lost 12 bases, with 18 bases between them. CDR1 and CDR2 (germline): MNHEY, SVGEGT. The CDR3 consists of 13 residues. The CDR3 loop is CASSLDQGRAQFF. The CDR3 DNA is TGTGCCAGCAGCCTAGACCAGGGAAGAGCGCAGTTCTTC.

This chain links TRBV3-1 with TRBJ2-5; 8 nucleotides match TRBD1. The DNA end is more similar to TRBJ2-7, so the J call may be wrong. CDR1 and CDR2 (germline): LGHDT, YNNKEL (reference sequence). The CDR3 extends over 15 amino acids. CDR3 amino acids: CASSQGATGVGEQYF. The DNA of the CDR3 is TGTGCCAGCAGCCAAGGGGCGACAGGGGTAGGCGAGCAGTACTTC.

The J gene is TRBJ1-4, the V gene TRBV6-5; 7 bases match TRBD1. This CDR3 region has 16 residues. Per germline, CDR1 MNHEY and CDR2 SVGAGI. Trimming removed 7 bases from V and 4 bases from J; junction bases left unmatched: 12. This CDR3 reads CASIHRGPNGNEKLFF. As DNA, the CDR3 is TGTGCCAGCATCCACAGGGGACCGAATGGTAATGAAAAACTGTTTTTT.

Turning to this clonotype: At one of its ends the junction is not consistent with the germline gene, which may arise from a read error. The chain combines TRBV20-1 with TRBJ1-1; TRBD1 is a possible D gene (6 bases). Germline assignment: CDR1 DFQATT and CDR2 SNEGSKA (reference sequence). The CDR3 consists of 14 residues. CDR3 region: CSARLPQGNTEAFF. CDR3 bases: TGTAGTGCTAGACTCCCACAGGGGAACACTGAAGCTTTCTTT.

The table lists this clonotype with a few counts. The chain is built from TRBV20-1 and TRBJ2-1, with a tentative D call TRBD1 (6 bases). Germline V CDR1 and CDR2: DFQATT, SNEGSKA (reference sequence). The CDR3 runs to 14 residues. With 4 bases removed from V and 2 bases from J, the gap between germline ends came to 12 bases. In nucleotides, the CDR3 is TGCAGTGCTAACAGGGCCGTTACCTACAATGAGCAGTTCTTC. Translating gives CSANRAVTYNEQFF.

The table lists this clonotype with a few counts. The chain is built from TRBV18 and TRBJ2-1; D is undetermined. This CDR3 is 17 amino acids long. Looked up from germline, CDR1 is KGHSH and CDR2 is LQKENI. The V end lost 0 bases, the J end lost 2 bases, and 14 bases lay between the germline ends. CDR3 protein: CASSPPDARATYNEQFF. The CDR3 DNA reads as TGTGCCAGCTCACCACCGGACGCGCGCGCTACCTACAATGAGCAGTTCTTC. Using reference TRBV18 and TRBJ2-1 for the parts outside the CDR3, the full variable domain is NAGVMQNPRHLVRRRGQEARLRCSPMKGHSHVYWYRQLPEEGLKFMVYLQKENIIDESGMPKERFSAEFPKEGPSILRIQQVVRGDSAAYFCASSPPDARATYNEQFFGPGTRLTVL.

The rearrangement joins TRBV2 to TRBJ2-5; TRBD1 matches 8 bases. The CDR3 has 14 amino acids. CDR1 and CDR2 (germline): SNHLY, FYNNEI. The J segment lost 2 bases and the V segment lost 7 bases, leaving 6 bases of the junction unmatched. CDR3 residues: CASNAGTGQETQYF. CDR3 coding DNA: TGTGCCAGCAACGCGGGGACAGGTCAAGAGACCCAGTACTTC.

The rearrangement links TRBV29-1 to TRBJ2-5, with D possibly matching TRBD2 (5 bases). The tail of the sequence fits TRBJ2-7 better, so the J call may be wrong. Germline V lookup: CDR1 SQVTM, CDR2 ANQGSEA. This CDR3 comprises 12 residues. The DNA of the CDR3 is TGCAGCGTTGGCCCGGGATTGAGCGAGCAGTACTTC. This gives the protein CSVGPGLSEQYF.

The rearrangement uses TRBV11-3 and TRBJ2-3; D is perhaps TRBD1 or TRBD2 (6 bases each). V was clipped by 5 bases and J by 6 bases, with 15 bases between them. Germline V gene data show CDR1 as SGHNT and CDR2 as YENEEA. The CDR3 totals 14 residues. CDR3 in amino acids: CASSPGGGMDTQYF. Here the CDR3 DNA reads TGTGCCAGCAGCCCCGGAGGGGGTATGGATACGCAGTATTTT.

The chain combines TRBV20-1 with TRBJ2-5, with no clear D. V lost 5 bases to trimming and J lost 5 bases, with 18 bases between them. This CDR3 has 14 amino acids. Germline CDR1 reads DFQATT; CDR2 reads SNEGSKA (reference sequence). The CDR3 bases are TGCAGTGCTCCCCTCCAGCCCCACCGGGAGACCCAGTACTTC. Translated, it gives CSAPLQPHRETQYF.

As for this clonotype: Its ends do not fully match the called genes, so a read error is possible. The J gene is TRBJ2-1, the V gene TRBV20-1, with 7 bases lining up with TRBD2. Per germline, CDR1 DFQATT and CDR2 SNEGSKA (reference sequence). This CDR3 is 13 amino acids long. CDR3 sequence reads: CSVRPGGYNEQFF. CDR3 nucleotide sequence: TGCAGTGTTAGACCGGGGGGCTACAATGAGCAGTTCTTC.

The CDR3 region is CASSFIGESREAFF. The CDR3 coding sequence is TGTGCCAGCAGCTTTATTGGGGAAAGTAGGGAAGCTTTCTTT. This rearrangement joins TRBV5-5 to TRBJ1-1; D unclear. This CDR3 spans 14 amino acids. Trimming removed 2 bases at V and 8 bases at J, with 16 bases between. CDR1 is SGHKS and CDR2 is YYEKEE in the germline V gene (reference sequence).

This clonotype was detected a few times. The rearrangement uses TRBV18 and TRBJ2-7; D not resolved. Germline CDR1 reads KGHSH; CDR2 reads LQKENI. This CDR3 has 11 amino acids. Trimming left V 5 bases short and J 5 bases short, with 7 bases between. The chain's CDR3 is CASSEANEQYF. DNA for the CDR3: TGTGCCAGCTCAGAGGCCAACGAGCAGTACTTC. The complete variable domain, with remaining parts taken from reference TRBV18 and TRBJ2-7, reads NAGVMQNPRHLVRRRGQEARLRCSPMKGHSHVYWYRQLPEEGLKFMVYLQKENIIDESGMPKERFSAEFPKEGPSILRIQQVVRGDSAAYFCASSEANEQYFGPGTRLTVT.

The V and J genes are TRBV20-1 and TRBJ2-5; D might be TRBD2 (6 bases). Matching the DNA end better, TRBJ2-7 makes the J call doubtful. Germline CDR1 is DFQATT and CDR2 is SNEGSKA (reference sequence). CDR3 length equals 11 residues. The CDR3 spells CSAEGSYEQYF. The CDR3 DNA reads TGCAGTGCGGAGGGTTCCTACGAGCAGTACTTC.

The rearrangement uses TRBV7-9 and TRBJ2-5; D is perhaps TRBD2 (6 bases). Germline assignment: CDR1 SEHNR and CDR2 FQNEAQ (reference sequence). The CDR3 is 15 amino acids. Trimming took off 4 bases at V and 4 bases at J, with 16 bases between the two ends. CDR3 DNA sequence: TGTGCCAGCAGCTCAAGGGACGCCGGGGGAGAGACCCAGTACTTC. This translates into CASSSRDAGGETQYF.

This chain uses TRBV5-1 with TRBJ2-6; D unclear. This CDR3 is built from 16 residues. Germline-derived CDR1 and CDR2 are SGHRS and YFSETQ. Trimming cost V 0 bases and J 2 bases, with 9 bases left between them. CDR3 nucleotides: TGCGCCAGCAGCTTGGTATCGGGCCCTGGGGCCAACGTCCTGACTTTC. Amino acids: CASSLVSGPGANVLTF.

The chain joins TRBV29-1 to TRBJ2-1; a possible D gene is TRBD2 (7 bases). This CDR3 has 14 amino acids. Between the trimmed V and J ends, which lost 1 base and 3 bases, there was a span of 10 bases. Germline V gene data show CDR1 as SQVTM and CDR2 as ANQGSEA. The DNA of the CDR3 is TGCAGCGTTGAAGGCGGGGGCTTCTACAATGAGCAGTTCTTC. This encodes CSVEGGGFYNEQFF.

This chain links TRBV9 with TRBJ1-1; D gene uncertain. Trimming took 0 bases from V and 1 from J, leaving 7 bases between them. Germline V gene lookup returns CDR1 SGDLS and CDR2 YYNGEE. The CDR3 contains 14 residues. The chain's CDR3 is CASSVGLQNTEAFF. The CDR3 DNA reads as TGTGCCAGCAGCGTAGGGCTGCAGAACACTGAAGCTTTCTTT.

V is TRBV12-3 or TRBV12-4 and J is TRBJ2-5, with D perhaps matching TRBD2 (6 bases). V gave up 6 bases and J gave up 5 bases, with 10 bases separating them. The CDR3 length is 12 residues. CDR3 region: CASRTSRETQYF. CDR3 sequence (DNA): TGTGCCAGCAGAACTAGCCGGGAGACCCAGTACTTC.

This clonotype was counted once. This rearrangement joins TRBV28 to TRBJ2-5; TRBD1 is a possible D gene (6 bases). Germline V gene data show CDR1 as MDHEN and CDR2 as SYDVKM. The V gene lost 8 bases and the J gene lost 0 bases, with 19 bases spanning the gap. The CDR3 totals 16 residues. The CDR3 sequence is CASRPETGVYQETQYF. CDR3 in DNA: TGTGCCAGCCGACCGGAGACAGGAGTCTACCAAGAGACCCAGTACTTC. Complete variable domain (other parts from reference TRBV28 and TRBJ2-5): DVKVTQSSRYLVKRTGEKVFLECVQDMDHENMFWYRQDPGLGLRLIYFSYDVKMKEKGDIPEGYSVSREKKERFSLILESASTNQTSMYLCASRPETGVYQETQYFGPGTRLLVL.

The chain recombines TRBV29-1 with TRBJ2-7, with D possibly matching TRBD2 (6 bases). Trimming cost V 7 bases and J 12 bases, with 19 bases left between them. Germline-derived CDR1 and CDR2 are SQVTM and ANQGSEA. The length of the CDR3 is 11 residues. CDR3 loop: CSAVGTSRMYF. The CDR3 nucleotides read TGCAGCGCCGTGGGGACTTCTCGAATGTACTTC.

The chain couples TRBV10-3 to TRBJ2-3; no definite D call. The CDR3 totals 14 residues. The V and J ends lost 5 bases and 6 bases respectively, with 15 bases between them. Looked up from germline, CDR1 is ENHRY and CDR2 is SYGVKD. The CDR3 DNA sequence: TGTGCCATCAGTTACGGCCCTCTTTCGGATACGCAGTATTTT. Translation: CAISYGPLSDTQYF.

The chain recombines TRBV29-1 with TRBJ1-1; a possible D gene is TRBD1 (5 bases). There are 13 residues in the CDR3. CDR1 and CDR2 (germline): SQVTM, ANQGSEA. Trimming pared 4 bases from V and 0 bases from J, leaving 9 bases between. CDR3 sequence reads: CSVAGTVNTEAFF. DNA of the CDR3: TGCAGCGTTGCGGGGACCGTGAACACTGAAGCTTTCTTT.

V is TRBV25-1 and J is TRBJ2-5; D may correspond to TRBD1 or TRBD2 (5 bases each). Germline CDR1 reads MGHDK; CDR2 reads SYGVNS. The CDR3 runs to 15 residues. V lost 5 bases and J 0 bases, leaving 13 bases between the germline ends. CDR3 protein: CASSSGKGYQETQYF. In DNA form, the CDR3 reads TGTGCCAGCAGTAGCGGCAAGGGGTACCAAGAGACCCAGTACTTC.

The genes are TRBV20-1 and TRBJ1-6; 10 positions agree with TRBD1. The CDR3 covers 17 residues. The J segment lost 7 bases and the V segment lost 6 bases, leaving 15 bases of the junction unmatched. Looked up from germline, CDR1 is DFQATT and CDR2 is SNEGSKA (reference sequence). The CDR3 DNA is TGCAGTGCCCCCCGGGACAGGGGACTTCAACAGAATTCACCCCTCCACTTT. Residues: CSAPRDRGLQQNSPLHF.

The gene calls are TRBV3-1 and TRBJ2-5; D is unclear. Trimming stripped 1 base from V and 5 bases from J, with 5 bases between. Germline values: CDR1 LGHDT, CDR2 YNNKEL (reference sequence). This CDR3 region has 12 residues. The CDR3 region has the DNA TGTGCCAGCAGCCAAGCTCGGGAGACCCAGTACTTC. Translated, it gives CASSQARETQYF.

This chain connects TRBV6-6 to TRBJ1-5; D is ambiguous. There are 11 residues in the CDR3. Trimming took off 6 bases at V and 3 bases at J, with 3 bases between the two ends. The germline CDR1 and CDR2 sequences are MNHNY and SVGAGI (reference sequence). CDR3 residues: CASRLNQPQHF. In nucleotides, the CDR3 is TGTGCCAGCAGGCTCAATCAGCCCCAGCATTTT.